These 23 T cell receptor beta chains were all obtained from the same sample, sequenced in a study of PD-1 blockade in classical Hodgkin lymphoma. Profiling relied on immunoSEQ multiplex PCR, and the TCRdb table lists in-frame clones only, not all of them. The table has approximately 96,000 clones, 85% to 95% seen once. This sample's time point: cycle 4 day 1 (C4D1), after six to seven weeks of nivolumab. The patients all showed relapse after autologous stem cell transplantation, while their brentuximab vedotin exposure varied. The specimen was peripheral blood mononuclear cells (PBMCs), collected before the fourth cycle of nivolumab. The receptors derive from a human donor with classical Hodgkin lymphoma.

This rearrangement joins TRBV6-5 to TRBJ2-2; the D is unclear. Germline V gene data show CDR1 as MNHEY and CDR2 as SVGAGI. This CDR3 region has 13 residues. V lost 8 bases, J lost 2 bases, and 9 bases lay in between. CDR3 bases: TGTGCCAGCGGTCGGCTAAACACCGGGGAGCTGTTTTTT. Translated, it gives CASGRLNTGELFF.

A single count supports this clone. The rearrangement links TRBV7-2 to TRBJ1-1; no clear D. V was shortened by 5 bases and J by 7 bases, with 8 bases between the two germline ends. Germline assignment: CDR1 SGHTA and CDR2 FQGNSA. The CDR3 has 11 residues. CDR3 residues: CASSLRSEAFF. CDR3 DNA sequence: TGTGCCAGCAGCCTTAGAAGTGAAGCTTTCTTT.

This chain links TRBV19 with TRBJ2-7; possible D gene TRBD1, 6 bases. Germline V CDR1 and CDR2: LNHDA, SQIVND (reference sequence). The CDR3 has 14 residues. V was pared by 5 bases and J by 6 bases, with 17 bases between. The CDR3: CASSYQRRGSEQYF. The CDR3 DNA is TGTGCCAGTAGTTATCAACGCAGGGGCTCCGAGCAGTACTTC.

The chain recombines TRBV28 with TRBJ1-4; 7 bases map to TRBD1. CDR1 is MDHEN and CDR2 is SYDVKM in the germline V gene. The CDR3 spans 13 residues. V was clipped by 5 bases and J by 5 bases; unmatched bases: 2. CDR3 nucleotide sequence: TGTGCCAGCAGTGGGACAGACAATGAAAAACTGTTTTTT. Protein: CASSGTDNEKLFF.

The V gene is TRBV19, the J gene TRBJ2-5; TRBD1 agrees at 9 bases. The germline V gene encodes CDR1 LNHDA and CDR2 SQIVND (reference sequence). There are 14 residues in the CDR3. J was trimmed by 4 bases and V by 9 bases; bases with no gene match: 9. The CDR3 nucleotides are TGTGCCAGCAGGTTCCGGGACAGGGTAGAGACCCAGTACTTC. This sequence encodes CASRFRDRVETQYF.

The chain uses TRBV7-2 and TRBJ1-2; 9 positions match TRBD1. The CDR3 extends over 15 amino acids. Germline assignment: CDR1 SGHTA and CDR2 FQGNSA. V lost 5 bases to trimming and J lost 6 bases; unmatched junction nucleotides: 10. CDR3 coding DNA: TGTGCCAGCAGCAGTGACAGGGGGAGTTCTGATGGCTACACCTTC. This sequence encodes CASSSDRGSSDGYTF.

This sequence joins TRBV6-1 and TRBJ2-7, with D possibly TRBD1 on 5 matching bases. The CDR3 consists of 14 residues. Germline lookup yields CDR1 MNHNS and CDR2 SASEGT. Trimming cost V 5 bases and J 4 bases, with 15 bases left between them. The CDR3: CASSQTRDSYEQYF. The CDR3 nucleotides are TGTGCCAGCAGTCAAACCAGAGACAGTTACGAGCAGTACTTC.

The rearrangement joins TRBV19 to TRBJ2-7; D unresolved. The CDR3 runs to 17 residues. The germline V gene encodes CDR1 LNHDA and CDR2 SQIVND (reference sequence). Trimming shortened V by 3 bases and J by 6 bases, and 24 bases separated the two germline ends. In DNA, the CDR3 is TGTGCCAGTAGTATCCGGGTGGGCGATCCACAAGCAGCCGAGCAGTACTTC. This gives the protein CASSIRVGDPQAAEQYF.

The rearrangement uses TRBV30 and TRBJ2-5; either TRBD1 or TRBD2 may fit D (8 bases each). Germline V gene lookup returns CDR1 GTSNPN and CDR2 SVGIG (reference sequence). Trimming removed 7 bases at V and 4 bases at J, with 22 bases between. The CDR3 runs 15 residues. Here the CDR3 reads CAYRGGDRIRETQYF. The CDR3 DNA reads as TGTGCCTACCGGGGGGGGGACAGGATTCGAGAGACCCAGTACTTC.

This clone was seen once. The rearrangement uses TRBV5-1 and TRBJ1-1; D is unclear. CDR1 and CDR2 (germline): SGHRS, YFSETQ. The CDR3 consists of 14 residues. V was pared by 0 bases and J by 4 bases, with 10 bases between. The DNA of the CDR3 is TGCGCCAGCAGCTTGGAATGGGAGAGCACTGAAGCTTTCTTT. It codes for CASSLEWESTEAFF.

The rearrangement links TRBV6-6 to TRBJ2-7; unclear D gene. Germline V gene data show CDR1 as MNHNY and CDR2 as SVGAGI (reference sequence). The CDR3 is 15 residues long. With 0 bases removed from V and 0 bases from J, the gap between germline ends came to 9 bases. CDR3 nucleotide sequence: TGTGCCAGCAGTTACTCGCAACCGGGCTCCTACGAGCAGTACTTC. This sequence encodes CASSYSQPGSYEQYF.

In this sample, this clone turned up a few times. The chain combines TRBV2 with TRBJ2-5, with a tentative D call TRBD2 (5 bases). V was cut by 5 bases and J by 5 bases, with 12 bases left in between. Germline values: CDR1 SNHLY, CDR2 FYNNEI. The CDR3 consists of 13 residues. In DNA form, the CDR3 reads TGTGCCAGCAGTTTTGATAGAGGGGAGACCCAGTACTTC. This codes for CASSFDRGETQYF.

This chain connects TRBV5-6 to TRBJ2-1, with 13 bases matching TRBD2. J gave up 7 bases and V 0 bases, and 7 bases lay outside the gene matches. The CDR3 extends over 17 amino acids. CDR1 is SGHDT and CDR2 is YYEEEE in the germline V gene. Written as DNA, the CDR3 is TGTGCCAGCAGCTTGGCCATAGGACTAGCGGGAGATAATGAGCAGTTCTTC. It encodes CASSLAIGLAGDNEQFF.

The chain combines TRBV5-4 with TRBJ2-5, with 9 bases lining up with TRBD1. The length of the CDR3 is 16 residues. Trimming took 5 bases from V and 4 from J; bases not matched to a gene: 12. Germline V gene data show CDR1 as SGHNT and CDR2 as YYREEE (reference sequence). Written as DNA, the CDR3 is TGTGCCAGCAGTTTTCCGGGACAGGGCCCACGAGAGACCCAGTACTTC. This encodes CASSFPGQGPRETQYF.

The rearrangement joins TRBV2 to TRBJ2-7, with D unresolved. V lost 4 bases and J lost 3, with 19 bases in between. Germline assignment: CDR1 SNHLY and CDR2 FYNNEI. The CDR3 extends over 16 amino acids. The CDR3 region has the DNA TGTGCCAGCAGTGGCTCAGTGAGTTTAATCCACTACGAGCAGTACTTC. Its protein is CASSGSVSLIHYEQYF.

V and J are TRBV19 and TRBJ2-5, with D uncertain. The CDR3 has 14 residues. V gave up 1 base and J gave up 2 bases, with 8 bases separating them. Germline assignment: CDR1 LNHDA and CDR2 SQIVND (reference sequence). CDR3 amino acids: CASSIGPGQETQYF. The CDR3 region has the DNA TGTGCCAGTAGTATAGGACCAGGACAAGAGACCCAGTACTTC.

The chain carries TRBV27 and TRBJ1-5; D call uncertain. The CDR3 runs 14 residues. The germline V and J ends were trimmed by 8 bases and 9 bases, with 20 bases remaining between them. Germline V CDR1 and CDR2: MNHEY, SMNVEV (reference sequence). The CDR3 region has the DNA TGTGCCAGCGGGTCGGGCAGCCCTGCGGGGCCCCAGCATTTT. It yields the protein CASGSGSPAGPQHF.

The chain is built from TRBV28 and TRBJ2-7; TRBD1 aligns across 12 bases. CDR1 is MDHEN and CDR2 is SYDVKM in the germline V gene. The CDR3 contains 16 residues. V lost 3 bases, J lost 7 bases, and 10 bases stayed unmatched. CDR3 loop: CASSFPVGQGAGEQYF. Here the CDR3 DNA reads TGTGCCAGCAGTTTTCCGGTGGGACAGGGGGCTGGTGAGCAGTACTTC.

This chain links TRBV4-1 with TRBJ2-7; TRBD2 aligns across 7 bases. The CDR3 runs 17 residues. J was trimmed by 4 bases and V by 0 bases; bases with no gene match: 12. Germline V gives CDR1 MGHRA, CDR2 YSYEKL. The chain's CDR3 is CASSQDSSRDYPYEQYF. In DNA, the CDR3 is TGCGCCAGCAGCCAAGATTCGTCCCGGGACTACCCTTACGAGCAGTACTTC.

The genes are TRBV5-1 and TRBJ2-7, with TRBD1 matching 7 bases. The CDR3 contains 17 residues. Unmatched junction bases numbered 15, after V lost 1 base and J lost 5 bases. Looked up from germline, CDR1 is SGHRS and CDR2 is YFSETQ. The CDR3 spells CASSLLRSQGVFNEQYF. The CDR3 coding sequence is TGCGCCAGCAGCTTGCTCCGATCGCAGGGGGTGTTCAACGAGCAGTACTTC.

The chain is built from TRBV28 and TRBJ1-4; the D gene is possibly TRBD1 (6 bases). The CDR3 is 17 residues long. Germline assignment: CDR1 MDHEN and CDR2 SYDVKM. V shed 6 bases and J shed 5 bases, with 22 bases lying between them. CDR3 sequence (DNA): TGTGCCAGCAGGCTGGGGGGGGCAGCTTTATTCAATGAAAAACTGTTTTTT. It yields the protein CASRLGGAALFNEKLFF.

The chain carries TRBV5-4 and TRBJ2-5; possibly TRBD1 for D (8 bases). V lost 3 bases, J lost 5 bases, and 17 bases lay in between. Germline lookup yields CDR1 SGHNT and CDR2 YYREEE (reference sequence). CDR3 length equals 15 residues. The CDR3 here is CASSSDRGGVETQYF. The CDR3, as DNA: TGTGCCAGCAGCTCTGACAGGGGAGGGGTGGAGACCCAGTACTTC.

The rearrangement uses TRBV7-9 and TRBJ1-3; D unclear. The V and J ends lost 3 bases and 0 bases respectively, with 12 bases between them. Germline values: CDR1 SEHNR, CDR2 FQNEAQ (reference sequence). This CDR3 is built from 16 residues. The CDR3 loop is CASSFQATSSGNTIYF. The CDR3 DNA sequence: TGTGCCAGCAGCTTCCAGGCAACGAGCTCTGGAAACACCATATATTTT.